Following are 2 T cell receptor beta chains from one sample sequenced in a study of PD-1 blockade in classical Hodgkin lymphoma. All the patients suffered relapse after autologous stem cell transplantation, and brentuximab vedotin exposure differed. Clones were read by immunoSEQ multiplex PCR, and TCRdb kept only the in-frame ones, dropping some. The table has roughly 70,000 clones, about 70% seen once. The sample was peripheral blood mononuclear cells (PBMCs), taken before the second cycle of nivolumab. These TCRs come from a human donor with classical Hodgkin lymphoma.

DNA for the CDR3: TGTGCCAGCAGCTTAGTTACCAAAACTAGCACAGATACGCAGTATTTT. This gives the protein CASSLVTKTSTDTQYF. V and J are TRBV13 and TRBJ2-3; D not certain. The CDR3 sequence is 16 residues long. Trimming left V 1 base short and J 0 bases short, with 11 bases between. Germline CDR1 reads PRHDT; CDR2 reads FYEKMQ (reference sequence).

V usage is TRBV30 and J usage is TRBJ1-2; possibly TRBD1 for D (5 bases). Germline CDR1 GTSNPN, CDR2 SVGIG (reference sequence). Trimming left V 2 bases short and J 4 bases short, with 11 bases between. The CDR3 runs 13 residues. CDR3 sequence reads: CAWSPRDGYGYTF. DNA for the CDR3: TGTGCCTGGAGTCCCCGGGACGGCTATGGCTACACCTTC.